The 20 T cell receptor beta chains presented below share a single source sample, sequenced in a study of blood T cell repertoires in COVID-19. Clones were read by immunoSEQ multiplex PCR, and TCRdb kept only the in-frame ones, dropping some. Of approximately 260,000 clones in the sample, roughly 90% were seen once. The sequencing input was peripheral blood. The receptors shown here come from a man in his fifties or sixties who had recovered from COVID-19.

The gene calls are TRBV30 and TRBJ1-1; D may be TRBD1 (6 bases). The CDR3 covers 13 residues. The germline CDR1 and CDR2 sequences are GTSNPN and SVGIG (reference sequence). The germline V and J ends were trimmed by 0 bases and 5 bases, with 10 bases remaining between them. CDR3: CAWSVGAGTEAFF. The CDR3 nucleotides read TGTGCCTGGAGTGTGGGGGCAGGAACTGAAGCTTTCTTT.

This clone turned up a few times. The chain links TRBV7-2 to TRBJ1-1; D gene ambiguous. V was cut by 2 bases and J by 1 base, with 5 bases left in between. The CDR3 is made up of 13 amino acids. The germline V gene encodes CDR1 SGHTA and CDR2 FQGNSA. For the CDR3, the DNA is TGTGCCAGCAGCTTATGGCAGAACACTGAAGCTTTCTTT. Translating it yields CASSLWQNTEAFF.

The chain carries TRBV24-1 and TRBJ2-1, with TRBD1 as a possible D gene (6 bases). V was trimmed by 4 bases and J by 5 bases, leaving 14 bases between them. This CDR3 comprises 15 residues. CDR1 is KGHDR and CDR2 is SFDVKD in the germline V gene. CDR3: CATSDHRDPNNEQFF. Written as DNA, the CDR3 is TGTGCCACCAGTGACCACAGGGATCCGAACAATGAGCAGTTCTTC.

This clone was seen just once. The chain carries TRBV7-9 and TRBJ1-5, with TRBD1 matching over 9 bases. V shed 5 bases, J shed 1 base, and the junction held 9 bases outside the gene matches. This CDR3 region has 17 residues. In germline, CDR1 is SEHNR, CDR2 FQNEAQ (reference sequence). The CDR3 here is CASSPTGGEVSNQPQHF. The CDR3 nucleotides read TGTGCCAGCAGCCCCACAGGGGGCGAAGTCAGCAATCAGCCCCAGCATTTT.

The chain employs TRBV10-1 and TRBJ2-2; the D gene is possibly TRBD2 (6 bases). V was clipped by 6 bases and J by 3 bases, with 17 bases between them. The CDR3 consists of 16 residues. Per the germline V gene, CDR1 is WNHNN and CDR2 is SYGVQD (reference sequence). CDR3 DNA sequence: TGCGCCAGCAGCCCCGCCAGCGGAGGGGACACCGGGGAGCTGTTTTTT. Amino acids: CASSPASGGDTGELFF.

The chain recombines TRBV7-6 with TRBJ2-7; 10 bases line up with TRBD2. CDR3 length: 16 residues. Germline CDR1 SGHVS, CDR2 FNYEAQ. V shed 5 bases, J shed 0 bases, and the junction held 7 bases outside the gene matches. The CDR3 region has the DNA TGTGCCAGCAGCCCGCTAGCGGGGGAGAGCTCCTACGAGCAGTACGTC. It specifies CASSPLAGESSYEQYV.

This clone was picked up one time. The genes are TRBV3-1 (or the pseudogene TRBV3-2) and TRBJ1-1; 7 nucleotides agree with TRBD1. Germline lookup yields CDR1 LGHDT and CDR2 YNNKEL (reference sequence). This CDR3 region has 15 residues. Trimming removed 4 bases from V and 3 bases from J; junction bases left unmatched: 8. CDR3 region: CASSPRTGRYTEAFF. The CDR3 nucleotides are TGTGCCAGCAGCCCAAGGACAGGCCGTTACACTGAAGCTTTCTTT.

V gene TRBV5-4 combines with J gene TRBJ1-2, with 7 bases lining up with TRBD1. V lost 7 bases to trimming and J lost 0 bases; unmatched junction nucleotides: 6. This CDR3 region has 14 residues. Germline CDR1 reads SGHNT; CDR2 reads YYREEE (reference sequence). CDR3 in amino acids: CASRQGVANYGYTF. CDR3 DNA: TGTGCCAGCCGACAGGGAGTAGCTAACTATGGCTACACCTTC.

The chain couples TRBV11-2 to TRBJ2-1, with 12 bases identical to TRBD1. Germline-derived CDR1 and CDR2 are SGHAT and FQNNGV. The V and J ends lost 7 bases and 7 bases, in that order; junction bases with no gene match: 8. The CDR3 loop spans 15 amino acids. CDR3 amino acids: CASNAGDRGQNEQFF. In nucleotides, the CDR3 is TGTGCCAGCAATGCAGGGGACAGGGGGCAAAATGAGCAGTTCTTC.

This chain joins TRBV6-6 and TRBJ2-3, with D unresolved. The CDR3 runs to 13 residues. Germline assignment: CDR1 MNHNY and CDR2 SVGAGI (reference sequence). Trimming pared 6 bases from V and 1 base from J, leaving 8 bases between. CDR3 bases: TGTGCCAGCAGCCCTAGTCGCACAGATACGCAGTATTTT. Translation: CASSPSRTDTQYF.

The count of this clone is one. The chain carries TRBV6-6 and TRBJ1-1; possibly TRBD1 for D (6 bases). This CDR3 is built from 11 residues. Germline V gene lookup returns CDR1 MNHNY and CDR2 SVGAGI (reference sequence). The ends were cut back, 7 bases at V and 6 bases at J, with 9 bases in the middle. The CDR3 DNA reads TGTGCCAGCATCAAGGGGGCTGAAGCTTTCTTT. This codes for CASIKGAEAFF.

The gene calls are TRBV12-5 and TRBJ1-5, with a possible D match to TRBD1 (6 bases). From germline, CDR1 is LGHNT and CDR2 FRNRAP. The CDR3 has 14 amino acids. V was cut by 5 bases and J by 6 bases, with 14 bases left in between. The CDR3 DNA reads as TGTGCTAGTGGTCTGGGACACATTGGTCAGCCCCAGCATTTT. This codes for CASGLGHIGQPQHF.

This clone is a singleton in its sample. The V call is TRBV5-1, the J call TRBJ2-2, with TRBD2 identical over 7 bases. V was clipped by 0 bases and J by 4 bases; unmatched bases: 3. This CDR3 is built from 15 residues. Per the germline V gene, CDR1 is SGHRS and CDR2 is YFSETQ. CDR3 DNA sequence: TGCGCCAGCAGCTTGGTCGCGGGGGTCACCGGGGAGCTGTTTTTT. Its translation: CASSLVAGVTGELFF.

The rearrangement uses TRBV21-1 and TRBJ1-1. TRBV21-1 is given as a pseudogene. The CDR3 consists of 15 residues. As DNA, the CDR3 is TGTGCCAGCAGCAAAGAGGAAGGAGCAGTCACTGAAGCTTTCTTT. As protein: CASSKEEGAVTEAFF.

The sample holds one count of this clone. The gene calls are TRBV7-2 and TRBJ1-3, with D unclear. Germline CDR1 and CDR2: SGHTA and FQGNSA. V lost 3 bases and J 0 bases, leaving 12 bases between the germline ends. This CDR3 has 16 residues. The CDR3 here is CASSLSLWSSGNTIYF. The DNA for the CDR3 is TGTGCCAGCAGCTTGAGCCTGTGGAGCTCTGGAAACACCATATATTTT.

The CDR3 loop is CASSPGYREKLFF. DNA of the CDR3: TGTGCCAGCAGTCCGGGTTATAGGGAAAAACTGTTTTTT. The chain recombines TRBV6-5 with TRBJ1-4; D is undetermined. In germline, CDR1 is MNHEY, CDR2 SVGAGI. The CDR3 has 13 amino acids. V was shortened by 5 bases and J by 8 bases, with 12 bases between the two germline ends.

The genes are TRBV6-2 or TRBV6-3 and TRBJ2-6, with D uncertain. Trimming removed 4 bases from V and 4 bases from J, with 11 bases in between. The CDR3 length is 15 residues. Per the germline V gene, CDR1 is MNHEY and CDR2 is SVGEGT. DNA for the CDR3: TGTGCCAGCAGTTGGAGCAGAGCGGGGGCCAACGTCCTGACTTTC. Protein product: CASSWSRAGANVLTF.

This clone was seen once. The CDR3 sequence is CASSQVIGQGVADTQYF. CDR3 nucleotide sequence: TGTGCCAGCAGCCAAGTTATCGGACAGGGGGTGGCAGATACGCAGTATTTT. This sequence joins TRBV4-2 and TRBJ2-3, with 10 bases matching TRBD1. The V segment lost 1 base and the J segment 4 bases; nucleotides outside the gene matches: 8. The CDR3 totals 17 residues. From germline, CDR1 is LGHNA and CDR2 YNFKEQ.

V usage is TRBV9 and J usage is TRBJ1-1; 9 bases map to TRBD1. The CDR3 sequence is 14 residues long. Losses at the gene ends were 3 bases for V and 1 base for J; bases not matched to a gene: 1. Germline V gives CDR1 SGDLS, CDR2 YYNGEE. The CDR3 protein is CASSGGQGNTEAFF. CDR3 nucleotides: TGTGCCAGCAGCGGGGGACAGGGGAACACTGAAGCTTTCTTT.

V and J are TRBV3-1 (or the pseudogene TRBV3-2) and TRBJ1-2; perhaps TRBD1 as D (5 bases). The CDR3 sequence is 14 residues long. CDR1 is LGHDT, CDR2 YNNKEL, per germline (reference sequence). Deletions cut 6 bases from V and 2 bases from J, with 13 bases between. The CDR3 reads CASRGQGTNYGYTF. For the CDR3, the DNA is TGTGCCAGCAGAGGGCAGGGTACAAACTATGGCTACACCTTC.